This T cell receptor (beta chain) was found in a study of blood T cells in healthy people across ages. This clonotype has more than one count but fewer than ten. With V trimmed by 6 bases and J by 7 bases, 11 bases remained unmatched. The CDR3 length is 14 residues. Germline V gene lookup returns CDR1 MNHNY and CDR2 SVGAGI (reference sequence). A second PCR of about 6 to 12 cycles used a sample-barcoded 5' primer and a J-beta primer mix. Via MiXCR, TCRdb re-called the 5' RACE reads, giving one row per CDR3 protein. This sample has about a million distinct CDR3 sequences; roughly 51% occur once, and the top ten carry about 22%.

This chain links TRBV6-6 with TRBJ2-5, with TRBD1 identical over 7 bases. Sequencing used blood. This sequence was found in a woman aged 60-75 years in good health. The CDR3 DNA reads as TGTGCCAGCAGACCCGACAGGGCTGAGGGGACCCAGTACTTC. Residues: CASRPDRAEGTQYF.